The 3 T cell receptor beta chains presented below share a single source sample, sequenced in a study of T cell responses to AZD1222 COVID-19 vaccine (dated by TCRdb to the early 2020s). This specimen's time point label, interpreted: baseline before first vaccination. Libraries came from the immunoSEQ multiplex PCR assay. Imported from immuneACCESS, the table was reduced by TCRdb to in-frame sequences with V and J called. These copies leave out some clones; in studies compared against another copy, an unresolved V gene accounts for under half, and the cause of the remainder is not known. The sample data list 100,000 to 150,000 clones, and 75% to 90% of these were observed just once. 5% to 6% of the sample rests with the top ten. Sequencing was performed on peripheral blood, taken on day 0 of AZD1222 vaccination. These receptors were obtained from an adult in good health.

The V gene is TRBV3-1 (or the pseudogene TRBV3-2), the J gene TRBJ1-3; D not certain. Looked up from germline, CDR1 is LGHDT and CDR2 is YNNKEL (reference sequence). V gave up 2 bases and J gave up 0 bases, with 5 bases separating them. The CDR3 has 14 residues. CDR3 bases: TGTGCCAGCAGCCAAACGTACTCTGGAAACACCATATATTTT. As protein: CASSQTYSGNTIYF.

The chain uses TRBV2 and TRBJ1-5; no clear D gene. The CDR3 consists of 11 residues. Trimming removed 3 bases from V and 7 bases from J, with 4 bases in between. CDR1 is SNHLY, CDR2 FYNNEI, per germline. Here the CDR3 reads CASSDGQPQHF. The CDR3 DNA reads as TGTGCCAGCAGTGACGGCCAGCCCCAGCATTTT.

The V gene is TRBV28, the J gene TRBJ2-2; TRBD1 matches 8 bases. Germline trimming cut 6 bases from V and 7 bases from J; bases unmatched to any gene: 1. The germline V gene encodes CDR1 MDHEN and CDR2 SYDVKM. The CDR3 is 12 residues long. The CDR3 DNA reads TGTGCCAGCAGAGGACAGGGCGGGGAGCTGTTTTTT. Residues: CASRGQGGELFF. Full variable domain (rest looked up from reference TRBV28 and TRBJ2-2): DVKVTQSSRYLVKRTGEKVFLECVQDMDHENMFWYRQDPGLGLRLIYFSYDVKMKEKGDIPEGYSVSREKKERFSLILESASTNQTSMYLCASRGQGGELFFGEGSRLTVL.